Here is one T cell receptor (beta chain) with its context. Its antigen is as yet unknown. PCR used 60 Vbeta primers and 13 Jbeta primers. The data were produced by immunoSEQ multiplex PCR, yet TCRdb's version contains in-frame clones alone and is incomplete. In the table there are approximately 150,000 clones, almost 80% of which are singletons. This sample is drawn from a study of cytomegalovirus exposure and HLA in healthy donors. Broader study findings: A missense DCLRE1C variant was associated with V- and J-gene trimming of TCR beta chains in a later analysis, and an independent cohort replicated the association. Looking again later, the authors saw that most CMV-associated TCR beta chains seemed HLA-restricted. Under in vitro conditions, three CMV-associated chains were confirmed as specific for CMV antigens.

Germline V CDR1 and CDR2: SGHTA, FQGNSA. V dropped 0 bases and J dropped 0 bases, with 13 bases sitting between them. The length of the CDR3 is 17 residues. Nominally healthy donors provided the samples, though records likely missed some immune exposures. Material for sequencing was PBMCs. The rearrangement joins TRBV7-2 to TRBJ2-3; D might be TRBD2 (5 bases). This clonotype originated in a young man in good health and CMV-seropositive. This CDR3 is CASSLALRGASTDTQYF. The CDR3 region has the DNA TGTGCCAGCAGCTTAGCGCTACGGGGAGCTAGCACAGATACGCAGTATTTT.